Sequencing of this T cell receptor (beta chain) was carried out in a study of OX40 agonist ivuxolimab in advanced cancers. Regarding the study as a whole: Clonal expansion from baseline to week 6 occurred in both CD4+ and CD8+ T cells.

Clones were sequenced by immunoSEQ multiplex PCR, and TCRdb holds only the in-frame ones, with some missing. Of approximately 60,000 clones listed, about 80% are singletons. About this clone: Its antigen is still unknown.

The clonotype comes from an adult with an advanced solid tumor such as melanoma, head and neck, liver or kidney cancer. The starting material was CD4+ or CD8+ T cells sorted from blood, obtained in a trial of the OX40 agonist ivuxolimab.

The chain's CDR3 is CASSLVLAGVAQYF. CDR3 DNA sequence: TGTGCCAGCAGTTTAGTACTAGCGGGAGTCGCGCAGTACTTC. The gene calls are TRBV28 and TRBJ2-7, with 11 bases identical to TRBD2. Trimming cost V 2 bases and J 9 bases; bases outside gene matches: 6. Germline V gene sequence: CDR1 MDHEN, CDR2 SYDVKM. This CDR3 comprises 14 residues.